These T cell receptor beta chains were read from a single sample in a study of immune reconstitution after stem cell transplant in scleroderma. TCRdb passed the RT-PCR reads through MiXCR, listing each CDR3 protein once. The table records hundreds of distinct CDR3 sequences, 6% to 9% of them present only once. This specimen was acquired before or after autologous hematopoietic stem cell transplantation (not recorded which). The receptors here all came from a male donor with systemic sclerosis. Both conserved end residues are part of each CDR3.

TRBJ2-3,TRBV28,CASKEGGRSDTQYF
TRBJ2-4,TRBV3-1,CASSLPGYGIAKNIQYF
TRBJ2-7,TRBV7-2,CASSLASRGRGPPEQYF
TRBJ2-2,TRBV5-1,CASSPQRANTGELFF
TRBJ2-3,TRBV7-2,CASSQLAFPDTQYF
TRBJ1-2,TRBV5-1,CASSPFGDGYTF
TRBJ1-2,TRBV12-3/TRBV12-4,CASSQGGAKGYTF
TRBJ2-1,TRBV7-7,CASSQTSGSAEQFF
TRBJ2-3,TRBV30,CAWRGIPQRGATDTQYF
TRBJ2-5,TRBV4-3,CASSQGQDETQYF
TRBJ2-1,TRBV27,CASSLFSPLGITPNEQFF
TRBJ2-4,TRBV5-6,CASSLRGKGNIQYF
TRBJ2-3,TRBV7-3,CASSPDRGIGTQYF
TRBJ2-7,TRBV5-1,CASSSRQGNYEQYF
TRBJ2-1,TRBV20-1,CSAAGTSGYNEQFF
TRBJ2-1,TRBV7-8,CASSSIGGVYNEQFF
TRBJ2-5,TRBV27,CASSFSPGTLETQYF
TRBJ2-3,TRBV2,CASRALGQRTDTQYF
TRBJ2-7,TRBV2,CASNEPFTYEQYF
TRBJ2-3,TRBV12-3/TRBV12-4,CASRPGDSLTDTQYF
TRBJ2-5,TRBV5-1,CASGTDLQETQYF
TRBJ2-3,TRBV20-1,CSASPAVDTDTQYF
TRBJ1-2,TRBV6-5,CASSLTGDYGYTF
TRBJ1-6,TRBV20-1,CSARDQGLSSYNSPLHF
TRBJ2-6,TRBV15,CATSRDQGVSGTGANVLTF
TRBJ2-7,TRBV29-1,CSVSAVEAYEQYF
TRBJ2-1,TRBV18,CASSPPSAGQGNEQFF